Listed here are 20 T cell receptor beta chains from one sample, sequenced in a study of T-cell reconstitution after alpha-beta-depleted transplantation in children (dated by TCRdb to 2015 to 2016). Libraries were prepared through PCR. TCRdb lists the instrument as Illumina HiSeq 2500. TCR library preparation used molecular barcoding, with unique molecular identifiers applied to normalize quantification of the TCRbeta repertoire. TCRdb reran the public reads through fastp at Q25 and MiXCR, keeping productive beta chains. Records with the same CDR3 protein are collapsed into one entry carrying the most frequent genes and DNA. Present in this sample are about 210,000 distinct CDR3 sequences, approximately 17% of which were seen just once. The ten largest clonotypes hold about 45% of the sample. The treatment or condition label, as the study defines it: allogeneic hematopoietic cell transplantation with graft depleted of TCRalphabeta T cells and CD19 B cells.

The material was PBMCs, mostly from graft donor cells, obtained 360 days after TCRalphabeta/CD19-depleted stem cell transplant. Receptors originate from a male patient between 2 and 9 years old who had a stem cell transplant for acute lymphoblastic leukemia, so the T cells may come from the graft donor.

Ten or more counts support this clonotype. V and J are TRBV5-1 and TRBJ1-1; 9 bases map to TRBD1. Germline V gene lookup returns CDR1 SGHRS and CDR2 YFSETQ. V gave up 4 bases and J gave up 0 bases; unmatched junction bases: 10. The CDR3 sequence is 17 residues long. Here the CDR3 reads CASSRTGALRMNTEAFF. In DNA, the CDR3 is TGCGCCAGCAGCCGGACAGGGGCATTGCGCATGAACACTGAAGCTTTCTTT.

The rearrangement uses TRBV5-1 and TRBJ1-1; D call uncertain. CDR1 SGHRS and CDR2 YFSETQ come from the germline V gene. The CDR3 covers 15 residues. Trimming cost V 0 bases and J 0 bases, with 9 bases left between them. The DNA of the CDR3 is TGCGCCAGCAGCTTGGGGCTGGGGTTGAACACTGAAGCTTTCTTT. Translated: CASSLGLGLNTEAFF. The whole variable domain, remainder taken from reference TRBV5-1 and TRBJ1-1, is KAGVTQTPRYLIKTRGQQVTLSCSPISGHRSVSWYQQTPGQGLQFLFEYFSETQRNKGNFPGRFSGRQFSNSRSEMNVSTLELGDSALYLCASSLGLGLNTEAFFGQGTRLTVV.

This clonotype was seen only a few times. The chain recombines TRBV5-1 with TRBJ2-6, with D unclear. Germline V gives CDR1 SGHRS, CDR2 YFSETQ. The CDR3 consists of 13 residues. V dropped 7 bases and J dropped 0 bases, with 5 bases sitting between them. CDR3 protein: CASQYSGANVLTF. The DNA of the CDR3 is TGCGCCAGCCAGTACTCTGGGGCCAACGTCCTGACTTTC.

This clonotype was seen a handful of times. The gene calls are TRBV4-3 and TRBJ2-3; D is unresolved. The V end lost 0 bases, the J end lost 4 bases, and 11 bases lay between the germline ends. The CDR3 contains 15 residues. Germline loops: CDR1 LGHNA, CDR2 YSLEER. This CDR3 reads CASSQDGPVPDTQYF. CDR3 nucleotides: TGCGCCAGCAGCCAAGATGGGCCAGTCCCAGATACGCAGTATTTT.

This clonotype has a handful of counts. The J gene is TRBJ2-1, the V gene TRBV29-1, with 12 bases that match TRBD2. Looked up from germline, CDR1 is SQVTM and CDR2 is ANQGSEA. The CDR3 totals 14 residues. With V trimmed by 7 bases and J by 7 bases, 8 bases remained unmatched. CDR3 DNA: TGCAGCGCCGACGGACTAGCGGGGTGGAATGAGCAGTTCTTC. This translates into CSADGLAGWNEQFF.

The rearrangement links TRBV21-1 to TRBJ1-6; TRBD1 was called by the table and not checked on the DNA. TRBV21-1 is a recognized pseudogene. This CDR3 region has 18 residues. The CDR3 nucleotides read TGTGCCAGCAGCAAAGCACAGGGGCCGCCTGACTATAATTCACCCCTCCACTTT. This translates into CASSKAQGPPDYNSPLHF.

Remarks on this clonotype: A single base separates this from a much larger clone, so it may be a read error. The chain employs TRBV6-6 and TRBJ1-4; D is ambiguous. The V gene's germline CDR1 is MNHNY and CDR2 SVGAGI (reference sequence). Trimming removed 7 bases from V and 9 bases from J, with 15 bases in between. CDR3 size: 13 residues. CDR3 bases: TGTGCCAGCAATGTACGATTCCGGAAAAAACTGTTTTTT. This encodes CASNVRFRKKLFF.

CDR3 in DNA: TGTGCCAGCAGCCTTCCCGGGACAGGGGATAGCGAGCAGTACTTC. Translating gives CASSLPGTGDSEQYF. The chain recombines TRBV7-9 with TRBJ2-7; TRBD1 matches at 10 bases. Unmatched junction bases numbered 10, after V lost 5 bases and J lost 6 bases. Germline CDR1 SEHNR, CDR2 FQNEAQ (reference sequence). The CDR3 consists of 15 residues. Supplemented by reference TRBV7-9 and TRBJ2-7, the full variable domain reads DTGVSQNPRHKITKRGQNVTFRCDPISEHNRLYWYRQTLGQGPEFLTYFQNEAQLEKSRLLSDRFSAERPKGSFSTLEIQRTEQGDSAMYLCASSLPGTGDSEQYFGPGTRLTVT.

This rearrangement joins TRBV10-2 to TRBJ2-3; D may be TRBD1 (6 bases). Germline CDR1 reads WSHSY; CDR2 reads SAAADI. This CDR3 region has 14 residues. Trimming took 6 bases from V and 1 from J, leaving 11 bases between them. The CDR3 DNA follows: TGCGCCAGCAGGGGGGCTCAGGGCACAGATACGCAGTATTTT. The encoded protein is CASRGAQGTDTQYF.

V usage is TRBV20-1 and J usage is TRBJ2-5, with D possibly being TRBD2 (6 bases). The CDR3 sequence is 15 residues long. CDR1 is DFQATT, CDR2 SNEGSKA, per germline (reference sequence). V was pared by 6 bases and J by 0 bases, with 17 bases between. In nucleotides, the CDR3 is TGCAGTGCAACGGGGAGTCGGGAGTACCAAGAGACCCAGTACTTC. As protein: CSATGSREYQETQYF.

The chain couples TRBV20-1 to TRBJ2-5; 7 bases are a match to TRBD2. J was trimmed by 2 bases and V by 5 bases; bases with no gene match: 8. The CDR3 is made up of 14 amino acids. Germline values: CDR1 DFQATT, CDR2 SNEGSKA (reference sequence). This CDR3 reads CSADGRPLQETQYF. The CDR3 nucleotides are TGCAGTGCTGACGGGAGGCCCTTACAAGAGACCCAGTACTTC.

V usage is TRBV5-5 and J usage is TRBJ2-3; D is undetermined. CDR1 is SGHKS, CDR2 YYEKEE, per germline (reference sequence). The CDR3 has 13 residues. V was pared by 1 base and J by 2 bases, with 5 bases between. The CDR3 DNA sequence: TGTGCCAGCAGCTTGAAGTTCACAGATACGCAGTATTTT. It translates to CASSLKFTDTQYF.

The CDR3 DNA reads as TGTGCCAGCTCCGGCACGGAATCCTACGAGCAGTACTTC. It translates to CASSGTESYEQYF. This sequence joins TRBV7-9 and TRBJ2-7, with D unclear. The CDR3 spans 13 residues. Germline lookup yields CDR1 SEHNR and CDR2 FQNEAQ (reference sequence). Trimming pared 8 bases from V and 1 base from J, leaving 12 bases between.

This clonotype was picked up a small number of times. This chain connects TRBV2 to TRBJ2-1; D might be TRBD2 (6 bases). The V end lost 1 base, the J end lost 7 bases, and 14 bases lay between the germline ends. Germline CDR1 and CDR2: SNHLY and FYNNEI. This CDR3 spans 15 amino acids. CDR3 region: CASSEGLGGGNEQFF. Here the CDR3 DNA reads TGTGCCAGCAGTGAAGGCCTCGGGGGTGGGAATGAGCAGTTCTTC.

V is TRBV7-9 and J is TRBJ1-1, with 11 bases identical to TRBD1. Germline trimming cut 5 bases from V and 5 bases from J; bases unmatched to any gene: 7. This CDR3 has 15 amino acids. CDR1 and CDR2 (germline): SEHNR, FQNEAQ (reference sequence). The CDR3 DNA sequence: TGTGCCAGCAGCCCGGACAGGGGGCAAATGACTGAAGCTTTCTTT. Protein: CASSPDRGQMTEAFF.

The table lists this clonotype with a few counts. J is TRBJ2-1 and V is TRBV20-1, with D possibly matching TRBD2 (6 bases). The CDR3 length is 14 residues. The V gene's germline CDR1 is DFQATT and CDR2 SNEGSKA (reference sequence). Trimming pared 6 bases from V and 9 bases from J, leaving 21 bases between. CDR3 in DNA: TGCAGTGCACCAGCCGGGACTGTTATGGTTGAGCAGTTCTTC. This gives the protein CSAPAGTVMVEQFF.

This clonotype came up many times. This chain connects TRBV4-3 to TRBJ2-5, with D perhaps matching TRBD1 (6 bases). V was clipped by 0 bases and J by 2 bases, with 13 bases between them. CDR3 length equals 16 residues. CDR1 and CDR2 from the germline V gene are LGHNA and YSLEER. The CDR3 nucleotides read TGCGCCAGCAGCCAAGAAGAGTTTCAGGGGCAAGAGACCCAGTACTTC. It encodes CASSQEEFQGQETQYF.

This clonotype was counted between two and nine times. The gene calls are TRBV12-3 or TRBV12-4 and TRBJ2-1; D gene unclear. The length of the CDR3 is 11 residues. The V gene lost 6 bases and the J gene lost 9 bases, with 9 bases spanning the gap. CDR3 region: CASSQLSEQFF. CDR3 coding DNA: TGTGCCAGCAGCCAGCTCAGTGAGCAGTTCTTC.

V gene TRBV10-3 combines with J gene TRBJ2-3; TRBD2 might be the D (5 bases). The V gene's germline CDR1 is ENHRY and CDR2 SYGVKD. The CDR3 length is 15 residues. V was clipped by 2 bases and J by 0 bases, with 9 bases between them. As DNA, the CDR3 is TGTGCCATCAGTGAGGAGGGTTCTAGCACAGATACGCAGTATTTT. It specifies CAISEEGSSTDTQYF.

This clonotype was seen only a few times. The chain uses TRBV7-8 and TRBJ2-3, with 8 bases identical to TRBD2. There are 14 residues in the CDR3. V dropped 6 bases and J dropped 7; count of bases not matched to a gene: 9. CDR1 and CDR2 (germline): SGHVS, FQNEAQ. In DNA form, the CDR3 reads TGTGCCAGCAGGAGAGCAGCGGGGGAGAATACGCAGTATTTT. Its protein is CASRRAAGENTQYF.